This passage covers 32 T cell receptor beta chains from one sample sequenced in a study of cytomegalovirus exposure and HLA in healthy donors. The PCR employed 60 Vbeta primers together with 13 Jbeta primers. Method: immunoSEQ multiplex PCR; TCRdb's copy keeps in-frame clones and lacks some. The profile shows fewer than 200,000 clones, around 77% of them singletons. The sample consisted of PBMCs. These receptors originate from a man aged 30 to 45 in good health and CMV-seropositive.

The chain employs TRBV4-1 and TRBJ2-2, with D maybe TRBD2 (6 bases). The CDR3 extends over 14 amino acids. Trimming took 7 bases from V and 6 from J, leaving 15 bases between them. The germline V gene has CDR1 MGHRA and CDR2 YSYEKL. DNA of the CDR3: TGCGCCAGCATACATTGGCCGGGGGCCGGGGAGCTGTTTTTT. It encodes CASIHWPGAGELFF.

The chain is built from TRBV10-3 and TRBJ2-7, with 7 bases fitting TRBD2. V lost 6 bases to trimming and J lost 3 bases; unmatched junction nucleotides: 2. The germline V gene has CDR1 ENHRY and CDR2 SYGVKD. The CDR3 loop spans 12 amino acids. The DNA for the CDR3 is TGTGCCATCAGCCCTAGCGGCTACGAGCAGTACTTC. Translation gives CAISPSGYEQYF.

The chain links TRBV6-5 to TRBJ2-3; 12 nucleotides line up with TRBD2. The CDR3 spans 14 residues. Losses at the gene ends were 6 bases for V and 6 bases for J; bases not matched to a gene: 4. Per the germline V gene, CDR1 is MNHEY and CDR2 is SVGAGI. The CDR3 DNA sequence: TGTGCCAGCAGCCACGGGACTAGCGGGGATACGCAGTATTTT. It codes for CASSHGTSGDTQYF.

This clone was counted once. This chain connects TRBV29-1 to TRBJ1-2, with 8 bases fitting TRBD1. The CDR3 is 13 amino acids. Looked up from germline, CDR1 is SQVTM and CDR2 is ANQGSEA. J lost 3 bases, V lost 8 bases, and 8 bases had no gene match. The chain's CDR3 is CSTDRGADYGYTF. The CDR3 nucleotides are TGCAGCACAGACAGGGGCGCGGACTATGGCTACACCTTC. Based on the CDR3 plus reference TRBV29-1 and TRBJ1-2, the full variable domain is SAVISQKPSRDICQRGTSLTIQCQVDSQVTMMFWYRQQPGQSLTLIATANQGSEATYESGFVIDKFPISRPNLTFSTLTVSNMSPEDSSIYLCSTDRGADYGYTFGSGTRLTVV.

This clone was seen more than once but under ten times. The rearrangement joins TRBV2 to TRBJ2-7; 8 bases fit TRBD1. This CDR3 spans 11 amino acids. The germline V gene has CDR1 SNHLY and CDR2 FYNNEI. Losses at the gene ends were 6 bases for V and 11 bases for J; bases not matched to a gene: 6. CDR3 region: CASSRQGLEYF. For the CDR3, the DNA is TGTGCCAGCAGCAGACAGGGGTTGGAGTACTTC.

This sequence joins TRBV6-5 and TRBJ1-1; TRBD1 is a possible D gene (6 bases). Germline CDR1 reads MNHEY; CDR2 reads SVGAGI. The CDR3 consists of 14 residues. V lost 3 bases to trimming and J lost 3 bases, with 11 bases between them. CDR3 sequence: CASSYRSGDTEAFF. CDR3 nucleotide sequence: TGTGCCAGCAGTTATAGGTCAGGGGACACTGAAGCTTTCTTT.

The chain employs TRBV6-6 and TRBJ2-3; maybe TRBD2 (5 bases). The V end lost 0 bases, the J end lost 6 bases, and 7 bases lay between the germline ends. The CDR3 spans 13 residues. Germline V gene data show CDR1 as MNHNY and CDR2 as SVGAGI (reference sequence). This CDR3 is CASSYSRGDTQYF. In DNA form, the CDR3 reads TGTGCCAGCAGTTACTCGCGCGGGGATACGCAGTATTTT.

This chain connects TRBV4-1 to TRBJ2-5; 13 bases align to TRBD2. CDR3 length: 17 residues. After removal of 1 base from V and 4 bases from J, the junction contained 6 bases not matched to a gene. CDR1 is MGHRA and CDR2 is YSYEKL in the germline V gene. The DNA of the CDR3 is TGCGCCAGCAGCCAAGGACTAGCGGGGGGTGAGGGAGAGACCCAGTACTTC. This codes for CASSQGLAGGEGETQYF.

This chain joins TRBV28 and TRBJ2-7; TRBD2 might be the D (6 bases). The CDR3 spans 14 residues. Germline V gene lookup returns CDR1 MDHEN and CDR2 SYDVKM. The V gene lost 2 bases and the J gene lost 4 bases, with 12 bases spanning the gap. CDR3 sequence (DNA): TGTGCCAGCAGTTTACTCGCGGGGAAATACGAGCAGTACTTC. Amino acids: CASSLLAGKYEQYF.

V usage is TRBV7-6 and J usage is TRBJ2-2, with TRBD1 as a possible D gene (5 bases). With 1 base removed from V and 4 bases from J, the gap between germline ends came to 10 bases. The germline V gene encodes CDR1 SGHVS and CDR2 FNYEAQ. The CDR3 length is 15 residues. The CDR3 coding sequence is TGTGCCAGCAGCTTAGTAGCAGGGTTCACCGGGGAGCTGTTTTTT. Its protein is CASSLVAGFTGELFF.

In DNA, the CDR3 is TGTGCCAGCAGTTTAAGAGCGGGGTATAACACAGATACGCAGTATTTT. As protein: CASSLRAGYNTDTQYF. The gene calls are TRBV27 and TRBJ2-3; 7 bases are shared with TRBD2. V lost 2 bases, J lost 2 bases, and 7 bases stayed unmatched. CDR3 length equals 16 residues. Germline V gives CDR1 MNHEY, CDR2 SMNVEV (reference sequence).

The CDR3: CASSFMGGSYEQYF. In nucleotides, the CDR3 is TGTGCCAGCAGTTTTATGGGGGGCTCCTACGAGCAGTACTTC. The rearrangement joins TRBV27 to TRBJ2-7, with D maybe TRBD2 (6 bases). Trimming took off 3 bases at V and 0 bases at J, with 9 bases between the two ends. Germline values: CDR1 MNHEY, CDR2 SMNVEV (reference sequence). The CDR3 totals 14 residues.

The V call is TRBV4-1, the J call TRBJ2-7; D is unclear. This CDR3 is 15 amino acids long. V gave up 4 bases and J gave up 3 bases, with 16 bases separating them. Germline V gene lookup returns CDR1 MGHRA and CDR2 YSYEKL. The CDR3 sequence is CASSLHTADFYEQYF. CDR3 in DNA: TGCGCCAGCAGCCTCCACACGGCCGACTTCTACGAGCAGTACTTC.

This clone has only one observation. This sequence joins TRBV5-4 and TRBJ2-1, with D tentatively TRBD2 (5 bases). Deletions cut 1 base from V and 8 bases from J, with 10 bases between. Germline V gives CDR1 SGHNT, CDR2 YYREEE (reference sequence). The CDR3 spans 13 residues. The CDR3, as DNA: TGTGCCAGCAGCTTGAAGGGAGTGGATGAGCAGTTCTTC. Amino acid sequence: CASSLKGVDEQFF. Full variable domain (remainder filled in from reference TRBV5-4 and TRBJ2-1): ETGVTQSPTHLIKTRGQQVTLRCSSQSGHNTVSWYQQALGQGPQFIFQYYREEENGRGNFPPRFSGLQFPNYSSELNVNALELDDSALYLCASSLKGVDEQFFGPGTRLTVL.

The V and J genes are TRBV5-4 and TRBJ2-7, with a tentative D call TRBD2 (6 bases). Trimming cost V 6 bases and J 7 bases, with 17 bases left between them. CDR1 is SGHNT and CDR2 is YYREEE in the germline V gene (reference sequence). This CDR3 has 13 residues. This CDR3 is CASNQEGSLEQYF. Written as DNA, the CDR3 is TGTGCCAGCAACCAGGAGGGTTCCCTAGAGCAGTACTTC.

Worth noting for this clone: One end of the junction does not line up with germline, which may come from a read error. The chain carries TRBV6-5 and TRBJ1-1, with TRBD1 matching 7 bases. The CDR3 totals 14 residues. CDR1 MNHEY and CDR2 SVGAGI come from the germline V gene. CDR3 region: CASRKGAMNTEDFF. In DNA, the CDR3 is TGTGCCAGCAGAAAGGGGGCGATGAACACTGAAGATTTCTTT.

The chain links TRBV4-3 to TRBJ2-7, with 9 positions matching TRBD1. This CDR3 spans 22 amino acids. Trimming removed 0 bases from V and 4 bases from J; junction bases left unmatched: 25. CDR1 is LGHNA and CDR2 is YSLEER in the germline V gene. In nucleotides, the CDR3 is TGCGCCAGCAGCCAAGATCTTCGCCCGACGAACCGGGGACAGGGTGTTGTGTACGAGCAGTACTTC. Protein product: CASSQDLRPTNRGQGVVYEQYF.

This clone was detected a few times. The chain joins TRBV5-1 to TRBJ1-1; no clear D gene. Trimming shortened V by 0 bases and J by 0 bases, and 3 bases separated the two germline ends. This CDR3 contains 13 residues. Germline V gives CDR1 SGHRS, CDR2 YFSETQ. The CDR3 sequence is CASSLAVNTEAFF. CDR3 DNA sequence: TGCGCCAGCAGCTTGGCAGTGAACACTGAAGCTTTCTTT.

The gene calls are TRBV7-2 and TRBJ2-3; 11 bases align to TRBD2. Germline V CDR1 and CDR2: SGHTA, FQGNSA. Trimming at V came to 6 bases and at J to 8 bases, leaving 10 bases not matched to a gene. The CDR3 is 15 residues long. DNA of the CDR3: TGTGCCAGCAGGGGGACTAGCGGTACGGAGGGTACGCAGTATTTT. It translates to CASRGTSGTEGTQYF.

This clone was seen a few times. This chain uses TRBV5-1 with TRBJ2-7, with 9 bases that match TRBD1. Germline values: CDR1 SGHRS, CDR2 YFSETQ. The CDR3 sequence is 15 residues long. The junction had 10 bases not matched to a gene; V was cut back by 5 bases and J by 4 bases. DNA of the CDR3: TGCGCCAGCAGAAGCTTACAGGGGGCCCAATACGAGCAGTACTTC. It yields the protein CASRSLQGAQYEQYF.

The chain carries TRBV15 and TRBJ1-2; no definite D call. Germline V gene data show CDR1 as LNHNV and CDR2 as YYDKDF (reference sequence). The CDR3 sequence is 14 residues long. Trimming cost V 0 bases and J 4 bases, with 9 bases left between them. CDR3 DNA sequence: TGTGCCACCAGCAGAGATAACGGCGGCTATGGCTACACCTTC. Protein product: CATSRDNGGYGYTF.

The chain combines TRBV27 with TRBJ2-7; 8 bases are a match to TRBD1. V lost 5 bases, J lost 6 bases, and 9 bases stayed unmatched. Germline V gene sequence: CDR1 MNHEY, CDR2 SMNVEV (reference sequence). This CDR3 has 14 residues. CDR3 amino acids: CASSLGTGPLEQYF. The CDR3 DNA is TGTGCCAGCAGTCTCGGGACAGGCCCCCTCGAGCAGTACTTC.

The CDR3 spells CASSLEGTGYQPQHF. In DNA form, the CDR3 reads TGTGCCAGCAGCTTAGAAGGGACAGGGTACCAGCCCCAGCATTTT. The chain has TRBV7-2 and TRBJ1-5; 9 bases fit TRBD1. The CDR3 is made up of 15 amino acids. J was trimmed by 7 bases and V by 1 base; bases with no gene match: 5. The germline CDR1 and CDR2 sequences are SGHTA and FQGNSA.

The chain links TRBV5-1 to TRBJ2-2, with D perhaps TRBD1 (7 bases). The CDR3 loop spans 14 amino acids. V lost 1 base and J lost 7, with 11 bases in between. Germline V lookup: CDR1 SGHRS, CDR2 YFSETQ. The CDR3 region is CASSLLRGDGELFF. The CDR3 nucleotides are TGCGCCAGCAGCTTGCTCAGGGGGGACGGGGAGCTGTTTTTT.

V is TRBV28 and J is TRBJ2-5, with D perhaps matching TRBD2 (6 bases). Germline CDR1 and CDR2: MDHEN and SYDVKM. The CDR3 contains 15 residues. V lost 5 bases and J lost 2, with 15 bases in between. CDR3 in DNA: TGTGCCAGCAGTCCAGCCGGGGGATCACAAGAGACCCAGTACTTC. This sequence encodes CASSPAGGSQETQYF. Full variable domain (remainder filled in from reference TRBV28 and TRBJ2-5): DVKVTQSSRYLVKRTGEKVFLECVQDMDHENMFWYRQDPGLGLRLIYFSYDVKMKEKGDIPEGYSVSREKKERFSLILESASTNQTSMYLCASSPAGGSQETQYFGPGTRLLVL.

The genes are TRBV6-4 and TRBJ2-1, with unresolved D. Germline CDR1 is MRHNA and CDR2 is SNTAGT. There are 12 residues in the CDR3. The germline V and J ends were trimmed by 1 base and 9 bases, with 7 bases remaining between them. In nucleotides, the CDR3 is TGTGCCAGCAGTGACTTGGTCGGTGAGCAGTTCTTC. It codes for CASSDLVGEQFF.

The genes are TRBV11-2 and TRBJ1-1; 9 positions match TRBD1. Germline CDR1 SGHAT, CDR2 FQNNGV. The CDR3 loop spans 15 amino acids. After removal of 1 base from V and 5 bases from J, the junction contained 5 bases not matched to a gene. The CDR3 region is CASSLGGQGWTEAFF. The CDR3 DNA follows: TGTGCCAGCAGCTTAGGCGGACAGGGGTGGACTGAAGCTTTCTTT.

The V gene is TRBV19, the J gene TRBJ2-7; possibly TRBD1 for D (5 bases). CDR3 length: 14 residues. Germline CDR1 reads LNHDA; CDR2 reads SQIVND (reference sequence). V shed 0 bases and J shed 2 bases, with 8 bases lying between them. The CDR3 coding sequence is TGTGCCAGTAGTATAGATACAGGAACCTACGAGCAGTACTTC. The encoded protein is CASSIDTGTYEQYF.

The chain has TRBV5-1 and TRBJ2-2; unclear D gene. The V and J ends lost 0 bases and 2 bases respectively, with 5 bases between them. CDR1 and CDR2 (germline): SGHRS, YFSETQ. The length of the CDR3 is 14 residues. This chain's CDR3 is CASSLVTNTGELFF. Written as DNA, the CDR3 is TGCGCCAGCAGCTTGGTAACTAACACCGGGGAGCTGTTTTTT. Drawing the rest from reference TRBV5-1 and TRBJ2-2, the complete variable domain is KAGVTQTPRYLIKTRGQQVTLSCSPISGHRSVSWYQQTPGQGLQFLFEYFSETQRNKGNFPGRFSGRQFSNSRSEMNVSTLELGDSALYLCASSLVTNTGELFFGEGSRLTVL.

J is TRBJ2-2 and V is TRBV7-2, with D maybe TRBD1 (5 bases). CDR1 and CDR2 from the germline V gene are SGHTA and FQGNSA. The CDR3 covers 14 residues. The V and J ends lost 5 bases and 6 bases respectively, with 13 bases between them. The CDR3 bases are TGTGCCAGCAGCATCCACAGGATGGCCGGGGAGCTGTTTTTT. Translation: CASSIHRMAGELFF.

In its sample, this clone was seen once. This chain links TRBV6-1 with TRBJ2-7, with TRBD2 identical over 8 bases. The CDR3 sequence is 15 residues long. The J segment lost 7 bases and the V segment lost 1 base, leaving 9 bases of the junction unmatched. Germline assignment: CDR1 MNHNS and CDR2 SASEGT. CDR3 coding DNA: TGTGCCAGCAGTGAAGTTAATTTCGGGGGGGATGAGCAGTACTTC. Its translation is CASSEVNFGGDEQYF.

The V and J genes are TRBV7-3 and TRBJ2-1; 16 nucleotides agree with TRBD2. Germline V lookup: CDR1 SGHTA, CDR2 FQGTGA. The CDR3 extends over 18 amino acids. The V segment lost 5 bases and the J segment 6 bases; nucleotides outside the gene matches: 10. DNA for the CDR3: TGTGCCAGCAGCCCCGAGGGACTAGCGGGGGGGCGGGGCAATGAGCAGTTCTTC. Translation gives CASSPEGLAGGRGNEQFF.